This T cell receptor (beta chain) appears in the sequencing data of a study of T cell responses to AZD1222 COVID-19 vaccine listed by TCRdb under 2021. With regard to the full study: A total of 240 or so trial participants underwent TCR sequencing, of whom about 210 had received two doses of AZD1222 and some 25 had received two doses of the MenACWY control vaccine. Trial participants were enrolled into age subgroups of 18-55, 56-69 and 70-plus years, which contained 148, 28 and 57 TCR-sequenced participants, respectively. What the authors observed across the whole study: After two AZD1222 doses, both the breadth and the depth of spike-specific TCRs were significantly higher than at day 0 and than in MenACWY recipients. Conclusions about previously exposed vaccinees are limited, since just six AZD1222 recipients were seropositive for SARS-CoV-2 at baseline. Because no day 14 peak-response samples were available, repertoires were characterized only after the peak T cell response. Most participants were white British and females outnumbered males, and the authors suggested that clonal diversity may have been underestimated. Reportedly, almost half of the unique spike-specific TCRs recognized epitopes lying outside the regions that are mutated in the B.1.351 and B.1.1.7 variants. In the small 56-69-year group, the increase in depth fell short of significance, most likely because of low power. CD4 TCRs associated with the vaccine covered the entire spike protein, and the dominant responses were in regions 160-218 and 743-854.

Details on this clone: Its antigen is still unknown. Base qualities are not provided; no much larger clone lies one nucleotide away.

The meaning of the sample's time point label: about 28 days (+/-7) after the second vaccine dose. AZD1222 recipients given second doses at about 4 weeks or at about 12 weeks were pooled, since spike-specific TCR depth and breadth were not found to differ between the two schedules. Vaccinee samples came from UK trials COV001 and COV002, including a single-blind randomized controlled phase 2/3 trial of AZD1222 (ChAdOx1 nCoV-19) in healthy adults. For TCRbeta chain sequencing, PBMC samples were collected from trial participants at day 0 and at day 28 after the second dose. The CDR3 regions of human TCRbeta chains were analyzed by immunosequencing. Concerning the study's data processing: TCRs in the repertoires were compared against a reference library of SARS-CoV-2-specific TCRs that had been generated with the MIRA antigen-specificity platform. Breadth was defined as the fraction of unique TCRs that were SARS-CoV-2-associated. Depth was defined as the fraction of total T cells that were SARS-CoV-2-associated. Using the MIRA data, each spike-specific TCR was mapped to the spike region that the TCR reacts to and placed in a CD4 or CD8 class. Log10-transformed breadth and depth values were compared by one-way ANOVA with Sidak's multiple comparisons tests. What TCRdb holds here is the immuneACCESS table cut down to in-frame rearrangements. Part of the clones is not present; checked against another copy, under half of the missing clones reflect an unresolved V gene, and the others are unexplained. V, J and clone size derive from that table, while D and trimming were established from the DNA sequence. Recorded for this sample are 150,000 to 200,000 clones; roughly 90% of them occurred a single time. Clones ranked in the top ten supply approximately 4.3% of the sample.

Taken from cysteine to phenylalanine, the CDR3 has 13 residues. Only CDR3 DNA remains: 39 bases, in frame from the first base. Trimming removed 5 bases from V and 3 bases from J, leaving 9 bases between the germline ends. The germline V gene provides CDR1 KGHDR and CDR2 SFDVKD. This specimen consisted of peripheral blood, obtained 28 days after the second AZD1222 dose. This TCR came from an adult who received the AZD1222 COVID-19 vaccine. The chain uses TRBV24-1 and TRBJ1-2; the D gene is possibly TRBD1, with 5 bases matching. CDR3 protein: CATSVGGDYGYTF. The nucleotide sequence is TGTGCCACCAGTGTGGGAGGGGACTATGGCTACACCTTC.